This T cell receptor (beta chain) was recorded in a study of control samples from healthy donors and cancer patients. Clones were read by immunoSEQ multiplex PCR, and TCRdb kept only the in-frame ones, dropping some. The sample lists tens of thousands of clones, 75% to 95% occurring once. There are 16 residues in the CDR3. The V gene end was trimmed by 6 bases and the J gene end by 0 bases; junction bases not matched to a gene: 13. Germline V gene data show CDR1 as SQVTM and CDR2 as ANQGSEA. This chain links TRBV29-1 with TRBJ1-1; TRBD1 matches 7 bases. The sample comprised blood. The sequence derives from a man aged 25 to 40 in good health. The CDR3 bases are TGCAGCGTCCCGAGGTCCGGGACAGTGATGAACACTGAAGCTTTCTTT. This translates into CSVPRSGTVMNTEAFF.